This T cell receptor (beta chain) was sequenced during a study of blood T cell repertoires in COVID-19. As for the study in general: The samples span acute and convalescent COVID-19 from the United States, Italy and Spain.

Some clones are missing from TCRdb's copy, which holds only in-frame ones; the method was immunoSEQ multiplex PCR. The sample yields 400,000 to 550,000 clones, about 85% seen once. Recruitment covered about 25 US areas and drew participants whose ages spanned about 18 to 95 years. The study assigned cohorts using participant-reported clinical history. There are 15 residues in the CDR3. Germline V gene sequence: CDR1 MGHRA, CDR2 YSYEKL. J was trimmed by 6 bases and V by 1 base; bases with no gene match: 9. The source material was PBMCs or T cells enriched from blood (not recorded which). The receptor was derived from a woman under 30 with acute COVID-19. The chain recombines TRBV4-1 with TRBJ2-7; 7 nucleotides align to TRBD1. The CDR3 loop is CASSQGAGGKSEQYF. In nucleotides, the CDR3 is TGCGCCAGCAGCCAAGGGGCAGGGGGAAAGAGCGAGCAGTACTTC.